Below, one T cell receptor (beta chain) is given with its context. Its specific antigen is unknown. No per-base quality is available; no much larger clone lies one base away. Genomic DNA was extracted from sorted cells for sequencing of the TCRbeta CDR3 region. TCRbeta CDR3 regions were sequenced using the immunoSEQ Assay. The immuneACCESS repertoire file appears here via TCRdb, limited to in-frame rearrangements. These files lack a portion of the clones; in checked studies, under half of the deficit traces to unresolved V genes, and the cause of the others is not known. The sample table shows approximately 89,000 clones, and over 75% are seen once. Approximately 0.3% of the sample belongs to the ten largest clones. Patients with a history of autoimmune disease or receiving systemic immunosuppression were excluded from the trial. Peripheral blood for TCR sequencing was drawn from every dose cohort at baseline, at cycle 4 day 1 and at cycle 7 day 1. Samples came from an open-label, multicenter, first-in-human phase I dose-escalation trial of ivuxolimab. Adults with locally advanced or metastatic melanoma, renal cell, hepatocellular, or head and neck squamous cell carcinoma were enrolled in the trial. CD4+ and CD8+ T cells were sorted separately from peripheral blood before TCR sequencing.

These data originate in a study of OX40 agonist ivuxolimab in advanced cancers. The study in broad terms: Ivuxolimab was an agonistic, fully human IgG2 monoclonal antibody directed against OX40 (CD134), a costimulatory receptor. Of the approximately 50 dose-escalation patients, hepatocellular carcinoma was present in 19, melanoma in about 15, renal cell carcinoma in 9 and head and neck cancer in 9. Peripheral TCRbeta sequencing aimed to test whether ivuxolimab altered TCR sequence diversity and caused clonal T-cell expansion. Prior anti-PD-1, anti-PD-L1 or anti-CTLA-4 therapy was permitted, and approximately 40% of dose-escalation patients had received checkpoint inhibitors. Intravenous ivuxolimab was administered to patients every 2 weeks at six dose levels: 0.01, 0.1, 0.3, 1.5, 3 and 10 mg/kg. The paper covers the monotherapy dose-escalation part of the phase I ivuxolimab trial, which included N ≈ 57 patients. The dose-escalation cohort was over 70% male with a mean age of roughly 60 years, ranging from about 23 to 85. Partial responses occurred in three dose-escalation patients, of whom one had hepatocellular carcinoma and two had cutaneous melanoma.

The research as a whole found: In the 0.1-3.0 mg/kg groups, partial responders had among the lowest normalized peripheral clonal expansion, particularly in CD8+ T cells. Low levels of normalized T-cell clonal expansion were also seen in some patients who did not respond. At doses of 0.1 to 3.0 mg/kg, clonal expansion of both CD4+ and CD8+ blood T cells was observed from baseline to week 6. After ivuxolimab, CD8+ T cells had more expanded clones than CD4+ T cells on average. The antigen specificity of the clonally expanded peripheral T cells was not determined.

The origin of this receptor is an adult with an advanced solid tumor such as melanoma, head and neck, liver or kidney cancer. The sample was CD4+ or CD8+ T cells sorted from blood, taken in a trial of the OX40 agonist ivuxolimab.

The CDR3 region has the sequence CASSLGGHNEQFF. In nucleotides, the sequence is TGTGCCAGCAGCTTAGGGGGCCACAATGAGCAGTTCTTC. The chain couples TRBV11-3 to TRBJ2-1; a tentative D match to TRBD1 spans 5 bases. The germline V gene gives CDR1 as SGHNT and CDR2 as YENEEA. The CDR3, cysteine through phenylalanine, is 13 amino acids long. Kept here is only the CDR3 DNA, which spans 39 bases and is read in frame from base 1. A distance of 6 bases separates the germline ends of V and J, which lose 1 base and 5 bases respectively.